The sequence of this T cell receptor (beta chain) was determined in a study of post-analysis software for immune sequencing data. Overall study context: Patients had relapsing-remitting, secondary progressive or progressive-relapsing multiple sclerosis; some lacked subtype.

Study results and limitations: With F measure, samples from one preparation batch clustered together strongly. Normalized Chao1 diversity in multiple sclerosis patients fell significantly below that of controls. Among a few TRBV segments more frequent in patients than controls were TRBV5-6, TRBV5-1 and TRBV20-1.

This clonotype was recorded many times. What it binds is not known. Unique molecular identifiers were built into the TCR beta cDNA libraries. TCRdb analysed the PCR reads with MiXCR anew, one entry per CDR3 protein. This sample has hundreds of thousands of distinct CDR3 sequences, with 30% to 45% found just once. Germline V gene data show CDR1 as SGHTA and CDR2 as FQGNSA. The CDR3 loop spans 16 amino acids. Trimming removed 3 bases from V and 5 bases from J, with 19 bases in between. Source material: blood. The rearrangement joins TRBV7-2 to TRBJ2-5; D may correspond to TRBD1 or TRBD2 (7 bases each). The clonotype originates from a girl between 10 and 17 years old with multiple sclerosis. The CDR3 reads CASSFEGGGAWETQYF. As DNA, the CDR3 is TGTGCCAGCAGCTTTGAGGGAGGGGGCGCCTGGGAGACCCAGTACTTC.